This TCR beta chain was retrieved from a study of cytomegalovirus exposure and HLA in healthy donors. On the study more broadly: In an earlier analysis, approximately 120 million unique TCR beta sequences were found from 200 million or so T cells. Study observations and caveats: A few CMV-associated chains were confirmed in vitro to be specific for CMV antigens. The records held CMV serostatus as the only immune exposure information. Association of 16,951 TCR beta sequences with HLA alleles was found at 0.05 false discovery rate in a later analysis.

About this clone itself: The antigen remains undetermined.

Trimming left V 4 bases short and J 0 bases short, with 16 bases between. Germline lookup yields CDR1 WNHNN and CDR2 SYGVQD (reference sequence). The CDR3 has 16 amino acids. The PCR had 60 Vbeta and 13 Jbeta primers. TCRdb's copy holds only in-frame clones and misses some; the assay was immunoSEQ multiplex PCR. The sample lists 200,000 to 250,000 clones, around four fifths seen once, with roughly 0.7% in the top ten. Material: PBMCs. The sequence derives from a boy between 2 and 10 years old in good health and CMV-seronegative. The rearrangement uses TRBV10-1 and TRBJ2-7; perhaps TRBD2 as D (6 bases). CDR3 loop: CASSGREEPFSYEQYF. CDR3 nucleotide sequence: TGCGCCAGCAGTGGGAGGGAGGAACCCTTCTCCTACGAGCAGTACTTC.